This T cell receptor beta chain was found in a study of regulatory T cells in long-lasting Graves disease. Across the study: Persistent cases were those of Graves' disease that involved over 5 years of antithyroid drugs with positive TSH receptor antibodies.

Worth noting for this clonotype: What it recognizes is unknown.

This CDR3 comprises 17 residues. Trimming left V 5 bases short and J 0 bases short, with 20 bases between. Germline CDR1 reads DFQATT; CDR2 reads SNEGSKA (reference sequence). Relying on iRepertoire HTBI primers and Arm-PCR of CDR3 regions, the team built TCR beta libraries. A single record per CDR3 protein comes from TCRdb applying MiXCR to the multiplex PCR reads. The profile shows fewer than 450,000 distinct CDR3 sequences, around 24% of them singletons. Findings of the study overall: Persistent disease preferred TRBV28, TRBJ1-2 and TRBJ2-5. It is possible that accuracy was reduced by the small size of the sample. Those with persistent Graves' had less TCR diversity than newly diagnosed patients.

Time point given: persistent/refractory GD, antithyroid drugs over 5 years with positive TRAb. Making the TCR library involved RNA that had been extracted from PBMCs. V is TRBV20-1 and J is TRBJ2-1; tentatively, D is TRBD2 (5 bases). This specimen was peripheral blood mononuclear cells (PBMCs), taken when the disease was refractory, from a patient treated with antithyroid drugs. This receptor was obtained from a female donor with Graves disease. CDR3 in amino acids: CSAGTTTGRSSYNEQFF. The CDR3 DNA reads as TGCAGTGCTGGAACGACTACTGGGCGTAGCTCCTACAATGAGCAGTTCTTC.